This T cell receptor beta chain was identified in a study of T-cell reconstitution after alpha-beta-depleted transplantation in children. Study-wide points: Hyperexpanded clones declined; after one year, newly produced T cells mostly supplied diversity.

Trimming removed 6 bases from V and 2 bases from J, with 10 bases in between. The CDR3 loop spans 14 amino acids. Germline-derived CDR1 and CDR2 are MNHEY and SVGEGT. In regard to this clonotype: Its target is unknown.

Unique molecular identifiers were incorporated into the prepared TCRbeta library. From the PCR reads, TCRdb called clonotypes with MiXCR, one entry per CDR3 protein. The sample holds around 800,000 distinct CDR3 sequences, approximately 15% seen once. V is TRBV6-2 or TRBV6-3 and J is TRBJ2-2; D may be TRBD2 (5 bases). Sequenced material: PBMCs, mostly from graft donor cells, taken 360 days after TCRalphabeta/CD19-depleted stem cell transplant. This TCR came from a male patient under 18 who had a stem cell transplant for acute lymphoblastic leukemia, so the T cells may come from the graft donor. The CDR3 loop is CASRASGNTGELFF. CDR3 bases: TGTGCCAGCAGAGCAAGCGGTAACACCGGGGAGCTGTTTTTT.